Below are 14 T cell receptor beta chains sequenced from a single sample in a study of Ad26.COV2.S vaccination and SARS-CoV-2 variants. Clones were sequenced by immunoSEQ multiplex PCR, and TCRdb holds only the in-frame ones, with some missing. The data contain over 90,000 clones, over 60% of them singletons. The source was peripheral blood, collected after recovery from COVID-19. The receptors were gathered from a human donor who had recovered from COVID-19.

CDR3: CAWSAAANTEAFF. CDR3 in DNA: TGTGCCTGGAGTGCGGCCGCGAACACTGAAGCTTTCTTT. The chain joins TRBV30 to TRBJ1-1; D gene unclear. Trimming left V 1 base short and J 1 base short, with 7 bases between. The CDR3 has 13 amino acids. Germline V gives CDR1 GTSNPN, CDR2 SVGIG (reference sequence). Looking up the rest from reference TRBV30 and TRBJ1-1 gives the full variable domain: SQTIHQWPATLVQPVGSPLSLECTVEGTSNPNLYWYRQAAGRGLQLLFYSVGIGQISSEVPQNLSASRPQDRQFILSSKKLLLSDSGFYLCAWSAAANTEAFFGQGTRLTVV.

This clone was detected a few times. This chain uses TRBV28 with TRBJ1-6; possibly TRBD1 for D (5 bases). Germline-derived CDR1 and CDR2 are MDHEN and SYDVKM. This CDR3 is 14 amino acids long. The V end lost 3 bases, the J end lost 7 bases, and 10 bases lay between the germline ends. CDR3 loop: CASSFYRTNSPLHF. The CDR3 DNA sequence: TGTGCCAGCAGTTTCTATCGGACAAATTCACCCCTCCACTTT.

The genes are TRBV28 and TRBJ2-4; D unclear. This CDR3 contains 15 residues. Trimming shortened V by 3 bases and J by 3 bases, and 12 bases separated the two germline ends. Per the germline V gene, CDR1 is MDHEN and CDR2 is SYDVKM. The CDR3 loop is CASSFWEFSKNIQYF. The CDR3, as DNA: TGTGCCAGCAGTTTTTGGGAATTCAGCAAAAACATTCAGTACTTC.

This sequence joins TRBV9 and TRBJ2-3; D unresolved. There are 12 residues in the CDR3. V lost 1 base and J lost 9, with 9 bases in between. From germline, CDR1 is SGDLS and CDR2 YYNGEE. The CDR3 is CASSVSESTQYF. CDR3 nucleotides: TGTGCCAGCAGCGTAAGTGAGTCCACGCAGTATTTT.

This chain joins TRBV5-1 and TRBJ2-1; 8 bases are shared with TRBD1. This CDR3 is built from 15 residues. The V gene's germline CDR1 is SGHRS and CDR2 YFSETQ. V trimming: 0 bases; J trimming: 4 bases; junction bases outside the gene matches: 3. This chain's CDR3 is CASSLGTGSYNEQFF. In DNA, the CDR3 is TGCGCCAGCAGCTTGGGGACAGGGTCATACAATGAGCAGTTCTTC.

This clone was detected only a few times. V and J are TRBV19 and TRBJ1-5, with TRBD1 matching 8 bases. The CDR3 covers 16 residues. The junction had 5 bases not matched to a gene; V was cut back by 4 bases and J by 0 bases. CDR1 LNHDA and CDR2 SQIVND come from the germline V gene (reference sequence). CDR3 residues: CASSKRGQASNQPQHF. The CDR3 DNA is TGTGCCAGTAGTAAGAGGGGACAGGCTAGCAATCAGCCCCAGCATTTT.

The sample holds one count of this clone. The chain recombines TRBV5-1 with TRBJ2-2; TRBD1 might be the D (6 bases). CDR1 and CDR2 (germline): SGHRS, YFSETQ. The CDR3 has 16 amino acids. The V gene lost 0 bases and the J gene lost 2 bases, with 11 bases spanning the gap. The CDR3 DNA reads TGCGCCAGCAGCTTGGACAGGACAGAAAACACCGGGGAGCTGTTTTTT. As protein: CASSLDRTENTGELFF.

This clone was detected a few times. The chain links TRBV19 to TRBJ1-1, with D unresolved. V was pared by 7 bases and J by 2 bases, with 14 bases between. This CDR3 has 14 residues. Germline assignment: CDR1 LNHDA and CDR2 SQIVND (reference sequence). The DNA of the CDR3 is TGTGCCAGTACCCTCGGGAGGGCCAACACTGAAGCTTTCTTT. This codes for CASTLGRANTEAFF.

The chain uses TRBV11-1 and TRBJ2-1; 10 nucleotides agree with TRBD1. The junction had 5 bases not matched to a gene; V was cut back by 5 bases and J by 4 bases. Germline V gives CDR1 SGHAT, CDR2 FQDESV (reference sequence). The CDR3 covers 15 residues. The CDR3 bases are TGTGCCAGCAGCCACGACAGGGGGCCTTACAATGAGCAGTTCTTC. Its translation is CASSHDRGPYNEQFF.

J is TRBJ2-3 and V is TRBV24-1, with 8 bases aligning to TRBD1. Germline assignment: CDR1 KGHDR and CDR2 SFDVKD. CDR3 length: 14 amino acids. The J segment lost 6 bases and the V segment lost 10 bases, leaving 11 bases of the junction unmatched. CDR3 DNA: TGTGCCACGTCGGACAGGGCCGTCTGGGATACGCAGTATTTT. This codes for CATSDRAVWDTQYF.

The chain joins TRBV11-2 to TRBJ1-3, with 8 bases fitting TRBD1. V shed 4 bases, J shed 3 bases, and the junction held 8 bases outside the gene matches. The CDR3 is 16 residues long. Germline assignment: CDR1 SGHAT and CDR2 FQNNGV. The CDR3 here is CASSSHRGGGGNTIYF. The CDR3 coding sequence is TGTGCCAGCAGCTCTCACAGGGGGGGCGGTGGAAACACCATATATTTT.

V usage is TRBV7-9 and J usage is TRBJ2-3, with D uncertain. The CDR3 extends over 15 amino acids. V lost 5 bases to trimming and J lost 0 bases, with 12 bases between them. Germline V CDR1 and CDR2: SEHNR, FQNEAQ (reference sequence). The chain's CDR3 is CASSAAGGSTDTQYF. For the CDR3, the DNA is TGTGCCAGCAGCGCCGCTGGCGGTAGCACAGATACGCAGTATTTT.

V gene TRBV11-2 combines with J gene TRBJ2-3; D is possibly TRBD1 (6 bases). Trimming left V 2 bases short and J 6 bases short, with 15 bases between. The CDR3 length is 15 residues. CDR1 and CDR2 (germline): SGHAT, FQNNGV. CDR3 nucleotides: TGTGCCAGCAGCTTACAGCAGGGGTCGAGGGATACGCAGTATTTT. As protein: CASSLQQGSRDTQYF.

V usage is TRBV15 and J usage is TRBJ1-1; 9 bases map to TRBD1. This CDR3 region has 15 residues. With 4 bases clipped from V and 3 bases from J, the junction kept 6 bases outside the gene matches. Germline CDR1 LNHNV, CDR2 YYDKDF (reference sequence). CDR3 amino acids: CATSKSRQGDTEAFF. In DNA, the CDR3 is TGTGCCACCAGCAAATCGCGACAGGGGGACACTGAAGCTTTCTTT.